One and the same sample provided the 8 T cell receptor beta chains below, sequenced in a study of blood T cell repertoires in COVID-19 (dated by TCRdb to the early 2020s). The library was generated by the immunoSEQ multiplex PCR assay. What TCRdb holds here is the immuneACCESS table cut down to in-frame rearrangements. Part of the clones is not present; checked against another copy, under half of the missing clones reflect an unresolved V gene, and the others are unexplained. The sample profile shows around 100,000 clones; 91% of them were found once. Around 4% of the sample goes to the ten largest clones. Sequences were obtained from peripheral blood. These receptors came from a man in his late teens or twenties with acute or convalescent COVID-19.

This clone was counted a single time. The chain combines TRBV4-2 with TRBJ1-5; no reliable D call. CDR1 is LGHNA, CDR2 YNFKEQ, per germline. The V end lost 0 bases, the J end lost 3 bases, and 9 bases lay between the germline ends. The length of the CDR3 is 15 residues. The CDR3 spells CASSQEAGDNQPQHF. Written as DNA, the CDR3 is TGTGCCAGCAGCCAAGAGGCCGGGGACAATCAGCCCCAGCATTTT.

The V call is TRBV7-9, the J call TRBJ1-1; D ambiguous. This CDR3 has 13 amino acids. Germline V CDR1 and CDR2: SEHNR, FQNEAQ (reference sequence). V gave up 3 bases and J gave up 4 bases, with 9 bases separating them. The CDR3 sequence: CASSFGGGTEAFF. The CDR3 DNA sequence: TGTGCCAGCAGCTTCGGCGGTGGCACTGAAGCTTTCTTT.

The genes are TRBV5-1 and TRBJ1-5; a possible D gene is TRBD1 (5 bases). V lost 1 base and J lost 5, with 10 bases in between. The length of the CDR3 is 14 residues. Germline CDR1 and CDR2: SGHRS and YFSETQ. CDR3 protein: CASSLKGLHQPQHF. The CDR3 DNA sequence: TGCGCCAGCAGCTTGAAGGGACTTCATCAGCCCCAGCATTTT. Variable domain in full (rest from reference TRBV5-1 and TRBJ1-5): KAGVTQTPRYLIKTRGQQVTLSCSPISGHRSVSWYQQTPGQGLQFLFEYFSETQRNKGNFPGRFSGRQFSNSRSEMNVSTLELGDSALYLCASSLKGLHQPQHFGDGTRLSIL.

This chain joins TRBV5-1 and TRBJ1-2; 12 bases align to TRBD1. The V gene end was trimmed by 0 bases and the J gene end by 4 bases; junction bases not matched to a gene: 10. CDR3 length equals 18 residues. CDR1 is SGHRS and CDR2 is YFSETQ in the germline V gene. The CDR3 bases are TGCGCCAGCAGCTTGGATGGGACAGGGGGCAGGTTGAGCTATGGCTACACCTTC. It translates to CASSLDGTGGRLSYGYTF.

The CDR3 coding sequence is TGTGCCAGTAGTCAACCAGGGGGGGAAAAACTGTTTTTT. Residues: CASSQPGGEKLFF. V is TRBV19 and J is TRBJ1-4; 7 nucleotides align to TRBD1. The germline CDR1 and CDR2 sequences are LNHDA and SQIVND (reference sequence). V dropped 5 bases and J dropped 8; count of bases not matched to a gene: 5. CDR3 length equals 13 residues.

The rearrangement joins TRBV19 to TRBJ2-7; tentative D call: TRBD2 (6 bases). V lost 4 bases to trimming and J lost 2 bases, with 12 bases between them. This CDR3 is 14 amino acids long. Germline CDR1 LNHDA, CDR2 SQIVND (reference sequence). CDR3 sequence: CASSKAGTPYEQYF. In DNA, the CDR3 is TGTGCCAGTAGTAAGGCGGGAACACCCTACGAGCAGTACTTC.

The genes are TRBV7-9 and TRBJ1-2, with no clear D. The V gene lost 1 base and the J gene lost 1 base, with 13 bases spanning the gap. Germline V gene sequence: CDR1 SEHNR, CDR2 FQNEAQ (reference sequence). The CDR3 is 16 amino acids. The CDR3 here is CASSLGLAGNNYGYTF. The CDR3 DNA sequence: TGTGCCAGCAGCTTAGGTTTGGCAGGCAATAACTATGGCTACACCTTC.

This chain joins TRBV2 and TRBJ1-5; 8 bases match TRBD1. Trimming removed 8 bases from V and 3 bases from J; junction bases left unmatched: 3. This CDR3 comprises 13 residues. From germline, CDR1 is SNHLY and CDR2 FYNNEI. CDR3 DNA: TGTGCCAGCGAGGACAGGGACAATCAGCCCCAGCATTTT. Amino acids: CASEDRDNQPQHF.